Reported below is one T cell receptor (beta chain). Its antigen is as yet unknown. Three rounds of nested PCR, following a modified ARM-PCR protocol, produced the TCRbeta library. TCRdb re-called the multiplex PCR reads with MiXCR, one entry per CDR3 protein. The data hold 91,000 or so distinct CDR3 sequences, with approximately 70% observed a single time. The data were obtained in a study of tumor and adjacent non-tumor tissue in lung cancer. The study, taken as a whole, reports: Tumor TCR diversity, when higher, was linked to shorter survival.

This CDR3 comprises 15 residues. Trimming stripped 0 bases from V and 1 base from J, with 10 bases between. CDR1 SGHTA and CDR2 FQGNSA come from the germline V gene. RNA was extracted from bulk tissue without any cell sorting. J is TRBJ2-7 and V is TRBV7-2, with D possibly being TRBD1 or TRBD2 (5 bases each). What was sequenced was lung tumor tissue. The clonotype was recovered from a man aged 55 to 70 with non-small cell lung cancer. This CDR3 reads CASSLAGAGSYEQYF. CDR3 coding DNA: TGTGCCAGCAGCTTAGCAGGGGCGGGTTCCTACGAGCAGTACTTC.